Shown below are 30 T cell receptor beta chains from a single sample sequenced in a study of blood T cell repertoires in COVID-19. Some clones are missing from TCRdb's copy, which holds only in-frame ones; the method was immunoSEQ multiplex PCR. The sample shows some 80,000 clones, 84% of them seen only once. Sequencing input: peripheral blood. These receptors came from a man aged 50 to 60 with acute or convalescent COVID-19.

The V and J genes are TRBV6-5 and TRBJ2-1; possible D gene TRBD2, 6 bases. The CDR3 spans 13 residues. Trimming pared 5 bases from V and 7 bases from J, leaving 12 bases between. Looked up from germline, CDR1 is MNHEY and CDR2 is SVGAGI. For the CDR3, the DNA is TGTGCCAGCAGTCCGGGACTGAAAAATGAGCAGTTCTTC. Translated: CASSPGLKNEQFF.

CDR3: CATSDGFEEYF. The DNA for the CDR3 is TGTGCCACCAGTGACGGGTTTGAGGAGTACTTC. The gene calls are TRBV24-1 and TRBJ2-4; D unresolved. This CDR3 is built from 11 residues. V lost 4 bases, J lost 14 bases, and 11 bases lay in between. Germline CDR1 is KGHDR and CDR2 is SFDVKD.

The chain joins TRBV14 to TRBJ2-5, with D possibly being TRBD2 (5 bases). The CDR3 is made up of 14 amino acids. Trimming cost V 0 bases and J 3 bases, with 8 bases left between them. Germline CDR1 reads SGHDN; CDR2 reads FVKESK. CDR3 region: CASSQERGKETQYF. The CDR3, as DNA: TGTGCCAGCAGCCAAGAACGGGGAAAAGAGACCCAGTACTTC. Full variable domain (missing parts from reference TRBV14 and TRBJ2-5): EAGVTQFPSHSVIEKGQTVTLRCDPISGHDNLYWYRRVMGKEIKFLLHFVKESKQDESGMPNNRFLAERTGGTYSTLKVQPAELEDSGVYFCASSQERGKETQYFGPGTRLLVL.

The rearrangement links TRBV19 to TRBJ1-2; the match to TRBD1 covers 7 bases. The CDR3 is made up of 16 amino acids. From germline, CDR1 is LNHDA and CDR2 SQIVND (reference sequence). V lost 5 bases and J lost 0; bases outside the gene matches: 9. The CDR3 DNA reads as TGTGCCAGTAGTTCGCGGGACAGCCCAGCTAACTATGGCTACACCTTC. It translates to CASSSRDSPANYGYTF. Filled out from reference TRBV19 and TRBJ1-2, the complete variable domain reads DGGITQSPKYLFRKEGQNVTLSCEQNLNHDAMYWYRQDPGQGLRLIYYSQIVNDFQKGDIAEGYSVSREKKESFPLTVTSAQKNPTAFYLCASSSRDSPANYGYTFGSGTRLTVV.

The rearrangement uses TRBV7-2 and TRBJ2-5; 8 bases line up with TRBD1. Germline V gene lookup returns CDR1 SGHTA and CDR2 FQGNSA. The CDR3 spans 16 residues. The V segment lost 2 bases and the J segment 4 bases; nucleotides outside the gene matches: 9. The CDR3 sequence is CASSLRGQATGETQYF. In nucleotides, the CDR3 is TGTGCCAGCAGCTTAAGGGGACAGGCAACGGGAGAGACCCAGTACTTC.

The chain combines TRBV6-5 with TRBJ2-2; the D gene is possibly TRBD2 (6 bases). The ends were cut back, 8 bases at V and 1 base at J, with 11 bases in the middle. Germline values: CDR1 MNHEY, CDR2 SVGAGI. The CDR3 sequence is 14 residues long. The CDR3, as DNA: TGTGCCAGCCGCGGGACGGTGAACACCGGGGAGCTGTTTTTT. Translation: CASRGTVNTGELFF.

The V and J genes are TRBV7-6 and TRBJ2-3, with 8 positions matching TRBD2. Trimming at V came to 1 base and at J to 7 bases, leaving 4 bases not matched to a gene. CDR1 is SGHVS, CDR2 FNYEAQ, per germline. CDR3 length: 14 amino acids. The CDR3 sequence: CASSLDRGGNTQYF. The CDR3 DNA reads TGTGCCAGCAGCTTAGATCGGGGGGGAAATACGCAGTATTTT.

The V gene is TRBV19, the J gene TRBJ2-3; the match to TRBD1 covers 7 bases. J lost 11 bases, V lost 5 bases, and 13 bases had no gene match. The CDR3 runs 14 residues. Germline V gene sequence: CDR1 LNHDA, CDR2 SQIVND (reference sequence). The CDR3 is CASSATSTGPGQYF. The CDR3 DNA reads as TGTGCCAGTAGTGCCACCTCGACAGGGCCGGGGCAGTATTTT.

This sequence joins TRBV6-2 or TRBV6-3 and TRBJ1-5; 8 nucleotides line up with TRBD1. The trim removed 2 bases at V and 7 bases at J, leaving 10 bases unmatched. The CDR3 spans 16 residues. Germline values: CDR1 MNHEY, CDR2 SVGEGT. In DNA form, the CDR3 reads TGTGCCAGCAGTTACCGCCGGGACAGGTTAGGACAGCCCCAGCATTTT. Protein product: CASSYRRDRLGQPQHF.

In this sample, this clone turned up once. The gene calls are TRBV4-1 and TRBJ2-1; D is perhaps TRBD1 (6 bases). The germline V gene encodes CDR1 MGHRA and CDR2 YSYEKL. There are 12 residues in the CDR3. Trimming shortened V by 6 bases and J by 10 bases, and 13 bases separated the two germline ends. The CDR3 region has the DNA TGCGCCAGCAGTTTTACCCAGGGGGAGCAGTTCTTC. Its translation is CASSFTQGEQFF.

The J gene is TRBJ1-1, the V gene TRBV4-1; unclear D gene. CDR3 size: 14 residues. Trimming took 2 bases from V and 3 from J, leaving 10 bases between them. The V gene's germline CDR1 is MGHRA and CDR2 YSYEKL. The CDR3: CASSQPGHDTEAFF. The CDR3 coding sequence is TGCGCCAGCAGCCAACCAGGTCACGACACTGAAGCTTTCTTT.

The genes are TRBV24-1 and TRBJ1-2; TRBD1 matches at 7 bases. CDR3 length: 15 residues. V gave up 3 bases and J gave up 7 bases; unmatched junction bases: 10. The germline V gene encodes CDR1 KGHDR and CDR2 SFDVKD. The CDR3 DNA sequence: TGTGCCACCAGTGATCCCCTAAGAGGGGGCATTGGCTACACCTTC. Translated, it gives CATSDPLRGGIGYTF.

The chain links TRBV4-3 to TRBJ2-3, with 9 positions matching TRBD2. The CDR3 is 16 amino acids. V was clipped by 0 bases and J by 4 bases; unmatched bases: 5. The germline CDR1 and CDR2 sequences are LGHNA and YSLEER. The CDR3 region has the DNA TGCGCCAGCAGCCAAGAAACTAGCGGGTACCCAGATACGCAGTATTTT. Amino acids: CASSQETSGYPDTQYF.

The table lists this clone with a few counts. The chain has TRBV27 and TRBJ2-7, with 8 bases identical to TRBD1. Germline V gives CDR1 MNHEY, CDR2 SMNVEV (reference sequence). The CDR3 extends over 14 amino acids. V shed 6 bases and J 5 bases; nucleotides not matched to a gene: 9. The CDR3 bases are TGTGCCAGCAGAAGGACAGGGAGTAGAGACGAGCAGTACTTC. Its translation: CASRRTGSRDEQYF.

This clone is medium-sized (0.01 to 0.1%) in the sample. The chain combines TRBV6-6 with TRBJ2-7; maybe TRBD2 (5 bases). Trimming shortened V by 5 bases and J by 1 base, and 6 bases separated the two germline ends. Per the germline V gene, CDR1 is MNHNY and CDR2 is SVGAGI (reference sequence). This CDR3 has 12 residues. The CDR3 nucleotides read TGTGCCAGCAGTACTAGTTCCTACGAGCAGTACTTC. Translated: CASSTSSYEQYF.

The chain is built from TRBV4-2 and TRBJ2-7; D is perhaps TRBD1 (5 bases). Germline CDR1 LGHNA, CDR2 YNFKEQ. Trimming left V 2 bases short and J 1 base short, with 9 bases between. The length of the CDR3 is 14 residues. The CDR3 nucleotides read TGTGCCAGCAGCCAAACGACAGATTCCTACGAGCAGTACTTC. This codes for CASSQTTDSYEQYF.

V usage is TRBV6-5 and J usage is TRBJ1-4, with 7 bases identical to TRBD1. The CDR3 extends over 15 amino acids. V trimming: 6 bases; J trimming: 1 base; junction bases outside the gene matches: 5. Per germline, CDR1 MNHEY and CDR2 SVGAGI. The CDR3 DNA sequence: TGTGCCAGCAGCAAAGGGGACAGAACTAATGAAAAACTGTTTTTT. Its protein product is CASSKGDRTNEKLFF.

This clone was seen a single time. The chain has TRBV27 and TRBJ2-6; D is undetermined. V was clipped by 7 bases and J by 1 base, with 14 bases between them. Germline-derived CDR1 and CDR2 are MNHEY and SMNVEV (reference sequence). The CDR3 runs 16 residues. In DNA, the CDR3 is TGTGCCAGCACTCCCCGGGTCTTATCTGGGGCCAACGTCCTGACTTTC. It yields the protein CASTPRVLSGANVLTF.

The chain uses TRBV6-2 or TRBV6-3 and TRBJ2-2, with D possibly matching TRBD1 (7 bases). CDR1 is MNHEY and CDR2 is SVGEGT in the germline V gene. CDR3 length: 16 amino acids. V lost 2 bases, J lost 4 bases, and 14 bases lay in between. The CDR3 bases are TGTGCCAGCAGTTACGGGGGGACAGCGGTCACCGGGGAGCTGTTTTTT. Residues: CASSYGGTAVTGELFF.

This chain joins TRBV4-1 and TRBJ2-1; 11 bases are a match to TRBD2. The CDR3 is 15 amino acids. The V and J ends lost 3 bases and 5 bases, in that order; junction bases with no gene match: 3. The V gene's germline CDR1 is MGHRA and CDR2 YSYEKL. The DNA of the CDR3 is TGCGCCAGCAGCCATCCGACTAGCGGGAACAATGAGCAGTTCTTC. As protein: CASSHPTSGNNEQFF.

This clone was recorded only once. V usage is TRBV2 and J usage is TRBJ2-3; 10 bases align to TRBD2. CDR1 and CDR2 (germline): SNHLY, FYNNEI. The CDR3 is 15 amino acids. The J segment lost 4 bases and the V segment lost 8 bases, leaving 9 bases of the junction unmatched. The CDR3 DNA sequence: TGTGCCAGCTTTAGGAGCGGGGGGGACCCAGATACGCAGTATTTT. Amino acids: CASFRSGGDPDTQYF.

In the case of this clone: Relative to the germline gene, one junction end is altered; a read error may explain this. The CDR3 protein is CASSPRQSGTGGRISF. CDR3 nucleotides: TGCGCCAGCAGCCCCCGCCAAAGTGGGACAGGGGGCAGGATCAGTTTT. The chain carries TRBV5-1 and TRBJ1-4; 12 nucleotides match TRBD1. The CDR3 loop spans 16 amino acids. Germline assignment: CDR1 SGHRS and CDR2 YFSETQ.

This chain uses TRBV9 with TRBJ2-7; perhaps TRBD1 as D (6 bases). V was cut by 0 bases and J by 0 bases, with 10 bases left in between. The CDR3 extends over 15 amino acids. Germline values: CDR1 SGDLS, CDR2 YYNGEE. The CDR3 DNA follows: TGTGCCAGCAGCGTAGCAGGGGTGAACTCCTACGAGCAGTACTTC. It yields the protein CASSVAGVNSYEQYF.

The chain couples TRBV4-2 to TRBJ2-5; D gene uncertain. The CDR3 runs 14 residues. V was pared by 0 bases and J by 1 base, with 6 bases between. CDR1 is LGHNA and CDR2 is YNFKEQ in the germline V gene. The CDR3 protein is CASSQDSSQETQYF. CDR3 coding DNA: TGTGCCAGCAGCCAAGATTCCAGCCAAGAGACCCAGTACTTC.

V and J are TRBV30 and TRBJ1-3; D perhaps matches TRBD1 (5 bases). The CDR3 loop spans 13 amino acids. Germline V gene lookup returns CDR1 GTSNPN and CDR2 SVGIG (reference sequence). The CDR3 reads CAGRQNVGNTIYF. CDR3 bases: TGTGCTGGACGACAGAACGTAGGAAACACCATATATTTT.

This clone was recorded once. V is TRBV10-3 and J is TRBJ2-1; 13 nucleotides line up with TRBD2. The V segment lost 3 bases and the J segment 0 bases; nucleotides outside the gene matches: 8. From germline, CDR1 is ENHRY and CDR2 SYGVKD. This CDR3 has 19 residues. Here the CDR3 DNA reads TGTGCCATCAGTGACCCGACTAGCGGGAGGAGGGGCTCCTACAATGAGCAGTTCTTC. Its protein product is CAISDPTSGRRGSYNEQFF.

The V call is TRBV2, the J call TRBJ1-2, with a possible D match to TRBD1 (6 bases). The CDR3 length is 13 residues. V was trimmed by 8 bases and J by 4 bases, leaving 14 bases between them. CDR1 is SNHLY and CDR2 is FYNNEI in the germline V gene. This chain's CDR3 is CASFLTGSYGYTF. Written as DNA, the CDR3 is TGTGCCAGCTTCCTGACAGGAAGCTATGGCTACACCTTC.

This clone was seen a few times. This chain joins TRBV6-2 or TRBV6-3 and TRBJ2-5; 11 positions match TRBD2. The CDR3 covers 16 residues. Germline-derived CDR1 and CDR2 are MNHEY and SVGEGT. With 6 bases clipped from V and 2 bases from J, the junction kept 8 bases outside the gene matches. CDR3 region: CASSSRTSGSQETQYF. In DNA form, the CDR3 reads TGTGCCAGCAGCTCACGGACTAGCGGGTCGCAAGAGACCCAGTACTTC.

The genes are TRBV3-1 (or the pseudogene TRBV3-2) and TRBJ2-5; 9 nucleotides match TRBD2. The trim removed 6 bases at V and 1 base at J, leaving 6 bases unmatched. CDR3 length equals 15 residues. Germline CDR1 and CDR2: LGHDT and YNNKEL (reference sequence). CDR3 nucleotide sequence: TGTGCCAGCAGGGGGGCAGCGGGAGGCCAAGAGACCCAGTACTTC. Protein sequence: CASRGAAGGQETQYF.

The CDR3 nucleotides read TGCAGTGCTCGGTCTGGAAACACCATATATTTT. Translating it yields CSARSGNTIYF. The chain couples TRBV20-1 to TRBJ1-3; D is undetermined. The CDR3 contains 11 residues. Trimming left V 5 bases short and J 1 base short, with 3 bases between. CDR1 is DFQATT, CDR2 SNEGSKA, per germline (reference sequence).